Shown below are 30 T cell receptor beta chains from a single sample sequenced in a study of shared clonotypes between healthy human individuals (dated by TCRdb to about 2020). Library construction relied on the immunoSEQ multiplex PCR assay. TCRdb provides this immuneACCESS table in a form limited to in-frame rearrangements. Some clones are lacking; in checked studies, under half of them reflect an unresolved V gene, and why the rest are absent is not known. In this sample the table shows about 1,500,000 clones, 96% of which occur a single time. The ten largest clones take up approximately 1.1% of the sample. Sequencing used naive CD4+ T cells sorted from blood. Taken with the paper, the label for cell subset or site translates to: CD45RA+ positively selected. The receptors come from a man aged 30-40 years in good health.

CDR3 in DNA: TGTGCCAGCAGCTTAGGGGATCGGGACGGGGATACGCAGTATTTT. Translating gives CASSLGDRDGDTQYF. The chain has TRBV7-9 and TRBJ2-3, with D perhaps being TRBD1 or TRBD2 (5 bases each). This CDR3 is built from 15 residues. The germline CDR1 and CDR2 sequences are SEHNR and FQNEAQ (reference sequence). V was pared by 1 base and J by 6 bases, with 14 bases between. The variable domain in full, completed from reference TRBV7-9 and TRBJ2-3, reads DTGVSQNPRHKITKRGQNVTFRCDPISEHNRLYWYRQTLGQGPEFLTYFQNEAQLEKSRLLSDRFSAERPKGSFSTLEIQRTEQGDSAMYLCASSLGDRDGDTQYFGPGTRLTVL.

The chain uses TRBV19 and TRBJ1-2; the D gene is possibly TRBD1 (6 bases). Germline assignment: CDR1 LNHDA and CDR2 SQIVND (reference sequence). V shed 5 bases and J shed 4 bases, with 11 bases lying between them. The CDR3 spans 13 residues. The CDR3 reads CASSAQGLYGYTF. As DNA, the CDR3 is TGTGCCAGTAGTGCACAGGGTCTCTATGGCTACACCTTC.

This rearrangement joins TRBV19 to TRBJ2-4; 10 bases fit TRBD2. After removal of 2 bases from V and 4 bases from J, the junction contained 2 bases not matched to a gene. The germline gives CDR1 LNHDA, CDR2 SQIVND (reference sequence). The CDR3 spans 15 residues. The CDR3 is CASSITSGEKNIQYF. CDR3 bases: TGTGCCAGTAGTATAACTAGCGGGGAGAAAAACATTCAGTACTTC.

The chain has TRBV28 and TRBJ2-1; D gene ambiguous. The germline V gene encodes CDR1 MDHEN and CDR2 SYDVKM. This CDR3 comprises 16 residues. The V gene lost 5 bases and the J gene lost 2 bases, with 16 bases spanning the gap. The CDR3 DNA follows: TGTGCCAGCAGTGCCCTGGGTCACCGCCCCTACAATGAGCAGTTCTTC. It specifies CASSALGHRPYNEQFF.

The chain joins TRBV4-3 to TRBJ2-1, with TRBD2 matching 7 bases. V was pared by 4 bases and J by 4 bases, with 7 bases of the junction left unmatched. This CDR3 spans 15 amino acids. In germline, CDR1 is LGHNA, CDR2 YSLEER. CDR3 sequence (DNA): TGCGCCAGCAGCCTAGGACTAGGGGTATACAATGAGCAGTTCTTC. Translation: CASSLGLGVYNEQFF.

CDR3 in DNA: TGTGCCACCAGCTCCTCCGGGCTACCGAACACCGGGGAGCTGTTTTTT. Protein: CATSSSGLPNTGELFF. The V gene is TRBV15, the J gene TRBJ2-2, with D hard to call. This CDR3 contains 16 residues. The germline CDR1 and CDR2 sequences are LNHNV and YYDKDF (reference sequence). V dropped 5 bases and J dropped 0 bases, with 13 bases sitting between them.

In regard to this clone: This sample also contains other DNA sequences that code for the same CDR3. Here the CDR3 reads CAGGTSGYNEQFF. CDR3 DNA: TGTGCCGGCGGGACTAGCGGCTACAATGAGCAGTTCTTC. The V gene is TRBV2, the J gene TRBJ2-1, with 11 nucleotides matching TRBD2. Germline V gene lookup returns CDR1 SNHLY and CDR2 FYNNEI. The ends lost 11 bases at V and 3 bases at J; junction bases unmatched: 3. The CDR3 sequence is 13 residues long.

The chain employs TRBV7-2 and TRBJ2-3; D is unresolved. Germline assignment: CDR1 SGHTA and CDR2 FQGNSA. CDR3 length equals 16 residues. V was trimmed by 5 bases and J by 0 bases, leaving 15 bases between them. The CDR3 sequence is CASSPPGSPSTDTQYF. Written as DNA, the CDR3 is TGTGCCAGCAGCCCCCCGGGCAGTCCTAGCACAGATACGCAGTATTTT.

As regards this clone: Other DNA sequences in the same sample also yield this CDR3. V and J are TRBV18 and TRBJ2-7, with 11 positions matching TRBD2. This CDR3 region has 15 residues. The ends lost 1 base at V and 4 bases at J; junction bases unmatched: 3. Looked up from germline, CDR1 is KGHSH and CDR2 is LQKENI. The CDR3 reads CASSPRTSGLYEQYF. CDR3 bases: TGTGCCAGCTCACCACGGACTAGCGGGCTTTACGAGCAGTACTTC.

CDR3 sequence reads: CASSLGGQAGEQFF. The CDR3 DNA is TGTGCCAGCAGCTTAGGGGGACAGGCTGGTGAGCAGTTCTTC. The rearrangement joins TRBV11-3 to TRBJ2-1; 8 bases are shared with TRBD1. The CDR3 is 14 residues long. Per the germline V gene, CDR1 is SGHNT and CDR2 is YENEEA. V trimming: 1 base; J trimming: 9 bases; junction bases outside the gene matches: 5.

The chain links TRBV6-5 to TRBJ1-4, with 10 bases that match TRBD1. The CDR3 is 14 amino acids. The J segment lost 8 bases and the V segment lost 5 bases, leaving 5 bases of the junction unmatched. Germline CDR1 is MNHEY and CDR2 is SVGAGI. CDR3 in DNA: TGTGCCAGCAGTAGACAGGGGGCAGGGGAAAAACTGTTTTTT. Its translation is CASSRQGAGEKLFF.

This clone was seen once. V is TRBV11-3 and J is TRBJ2-3, with 9 nucleotides matching TRBD1. The V gene end was trimmed by 4 bases and the J gene end by 3 bases; junction bases not matched to a gene: 11. The CDR3 runs to 17 residues. Germline V gene sequence: CDR1 SGHNT, CDR2 YENEEA. The CDR3 sequence is CASSSRRTGVRTDTQYF. For the CDR3, the DNA is TGTGCCAGCAGCTCGAGAAGGACAGGGGTTCGAACAGATACGCAGTATTTT. Supplemented by reference TRBV11-3 and TRBJ2-3, the full variable domain reads EAGVVQSPRYKIIEKKQPVAFWCNPISGHNTLYWYLQNLGQGPELLIRYENEEAVDDSQLPKDRFSAERLKGVDSTLKIQPAELGDSAVYLCASSSRRTGVRTDTQYFGPGTRLTVL.

A word on this clone: Other DNA sequences within the sample encode an identical CDR3. The chain uses TRBV18 and TRBJ2-1; 9 positions match TRBD2. This CDR3 spans 15 amino acids. Germline assignment: CDR1 KGHSH and CDR2 LQKENI. V trimming: 4 bases; J trimming: 1 base; junction bases outside the gene matches: 2. In DNA, the CDR3 is TGTGCCAGCTCACTTAGCGGGAGTTCCTACAATGAGCAGTTCTTC. Amino acids: CASSLSGSSYNEQFF.

The chain recombines TRBV5-5 with TRBJ2-7, with a tentative D call TRBD2 (5 bases). CDR1 is SGHKS, CDR2 YYEKEE, per germline (reference sequence). Trimming left V 2 bases short and J 5 bases short, with 17 bases between. The CDR3 is 15 amino acids. CDR3 sequence (DNA): TGTGCCAGCAGCTTCACCCTAGGAGTTAGCGACGAGCAGTACTTC. This codes for CASSFTLGVSDEQYF.

The J gene is TRBJ2-1, the V gene TRBV7-9, with 8 bases aligning to TRBD1. The CDR3 runs 14 residues. V lost 4 bases, J lost 2 bases, and 1 base stayed unmatched. The V gene's germline CDR1 is SEHNR and CDR2 FQNEAQ (reference sequence). CDR3 sequence (DNA): TGTGCCAGCAGCTCGGGACAGGCCTACAATGAGCAGTTCTTC. This sequence encodes CASSSGQAYNEQFF.

The chain couples TRBV28 to TRBJ2-5; the match to TRBD2 covers 11 bases. Losses at the gene ends were 3 bases for V and 5 bases for J; bases not matched to a gene: 11. Germline CDR1 is MDHEN and CDR2 is SYDVKM. The CDR3 runs to 17 residues. CDR3 in DNA: TGTGCCAGCAGTTTGGGTAGCGGGAGGGCGGGGATTGAGACCCAGTACTTC. Translating it yields CASSLGSGRAGIETQYF. Based on the CDR3 plus reference TRBV28 and TRBJ2-5, the full variable domain is DVKVTQSSRYLVKRTGEKVFLECVQDMDHENMFWYRQDPGLGLRLIYFSYDVKMKEKGDIPEGYSVSREKKERFSLILESASTNQTSMYLCASSLGSGRAGIETQYFGPGTRLLVL.

The chain combines TRBV28 with TRBJ1-2, with D unresolved. V was clipped by 7 bases and J by 8 bases, with 14 bases between them. Germline V gives CDR1 MDHEN, CDR2 SYDVKM. The CDR3 extends over 12 amino acids. CDR3 region: CASTPGRMGYTF. The CDR3 nucleotides read TGTGCCAGCACTCCCGGCCGAATGGGCTACACCTTC.

The chain has TRBV28 and TRBJ2-7; the D gene could be TRBD1 or TRBD2 (6 bases each). The CDR3 has 16 amino acids. CDR1 is MDHEN and CDR2 is SYDVKM in the germline V gene. V lost 6 bases to trimming and J lost 4 bases, with 22 bases between them. The chain's CDR3 is CASSRGSGAGRYEQYF. CDR3 in DNA: TGTGCCAGCAGCCGAGGTTCGGGGGCTGGGAGGTACGAGCAGTACTTC.

V is TRBV28 and J is TRBJ1-5; D ambiguous. V lost 3 bases and J lost 7, with 7 bases in between. Germline CDR1 is MDHEN and CDR2 is SYDVKM. The CDR3 consists of 12 residues. For the CDR3, the DNA is TGTGCCAGCAGTTTGCTCGAACAGCCCCAGCATTTT. Amino acids: CASSLLEQPQHF.

This clone appeared once. The chain carries TRBV19 and TRBJ1-5; no clear D. This CDR3 is built from 17 residues. CDR1 and CDR2 from the germline V gene are LNHDA and SQIVND (reference sequence). The V gene lost 5 bases and the J gene lost 3 bases, with 20 bases spanning the gap. The CDR3 DNA reads TGTGCCAGTAGTCCCCCAGCGAATTTACCCAACAATCAGCCCCAGCATTTT. This gives the protein CASSPPANLPNNQPQHF.

The genes are TRBV28 and TRBJ1-1; unclear D gene. V dropped 6 bases and J dropped 3 bases, with 14 bases sitting between them. Germline V gene data show CDR1 as MDHEN and CDR2 as SYDVKM. The CDR3 has 14 amino acids. The CDR3 DNA follows: TGTGCCAGCAGCCTTACGAGAAGAGACACTGAAGCTTTCTTT. Its protein product is CASSLTRRDTEAFF. Together with reference TRBV28 and TRBJ1-1, the CDR3 gives the full variable domain: DVKVTQSSRYLVKRTGEKVFLECVQDMDHENMFWYRQDPGLGLRLIYFSYDVKMKEKGDIPEGYSVSREKKERFSLILESASTNQTSMYLCASSLTRRDTEAFFGQGTRLTVV.

The V and J genes are TRBV6-5 and TRBJ1-4; no firm D call. This CDR3 is 12 amino acids long. Germline assignment: CDR1 MNHEY and CDR2 SVGAGI. Trimming removed 7 bases at V and 7 bases at J, with 10 bases between. CDR3 amino acids: CASKNRLEKLFF. In DNA, the CDR3 is TGTGCCAGCAAGAACCGACTTGAAAAACTGTTTTTT.

The table lists this clone with a count of one. The chain couples TRBV5-4 to TRBJ2-3; TRBD1 aligns across 8 bases. The CDR3 totals 14 residues. Germline V gene data show CDR1 as SGHNT and CDR2 as YYREEE (reference sequence). The V and J ends lost 4 bases and 6 bases, in that order; junction bases with no gene match: 7. The CDR3 nucleotides are TGTGCCAGCAGCCTACAGGGGGGTCAGGATACGCAGTATTTT. It is translated as CASSLQGGQDTQYF.

V and J are TRBV28 and TRBJ1-5, with D tentatively TRBD1 (5 bases). The CDR3 loop spans 17 amino acids. In germline, CDR1 is MDHEN, CDR2 SYDVKM. V lost 5 bases and J lost 5, with 22 bases in between. This CDR3 reads CASSHHLEAGIHQPQHF. The CDR3 DNA reads as TGTGCCAGCAGTCACCATTTGGAGGCAGGGATCCATCAGCCCCAGCATTTT.

The chain is built from TRBV29-1 and TRBJ2-2, with D hard to call. Between the trimmed V and J ends, which lost 1 base and 2 bases, there was a span of 8 bases. Germline V gene sequence: CDR1 SQVTM, CDR2 ANQGSEA. The CDR3 consists of 14 residues. The CDR3 spells CSVEGSLNTGELFF. In DNA form, the CDR3 reads TGCAGCGTTGAAGGTAGCCTCAACACCGGGGAGCTGTTTTTT.

This chain joins TRBV11-2 and TRBJ2-6, with D possibly matching TRBD2 (5 bases). This CDR3 comprises 15 residues. V was clipped by 4 bases and J by 4 bases, with 11 bases between them. CDR1 SGHAT and CDR2 FQNNGV come from the germline V gene. The DNA of the CDR3 is TGTGCCAGCAGCTGGACCGGGGTAGGGGCCAACGTCCTGACTTTC. Translation: CASSWTGVGANVLTF.

The CDR3 loop is CASSVFGEGTQYF. The CDR3 DNA reads TGTGCCAGCAGCGTCTTCGGGGAAGGGACCCAGTACTTC. The chain joins TRBV5-5 to TRBJ2-5; tentative D call: TRBD2 (5 bases). Trimming cost V 4 bases and J 7 bases, with 14 bases left between them. The CDR3 totals 13 residues. Per the germline V gene, CDR1 is SGHKS and CDR2 is YYEKEE (reference sequence). Filled out from reference TRBV5-5 and TRBJ2-5, the complete variable domain reads DAGVTQSPTHLIKTRGQQVTLRCSPISGHKSVSWYQQVLGQGPQFIFQYYEKEERGRGNFPDRFSARQFPNYSSELNVNALLLGDSALYLCASSVFGEGTQYFGPGTRLLVL.

Comment on this clone: Other DNA variants within this sample encode the same CDR3. V gene TRBV2 combines with J gene TRBJ2-7; 8 nucleotides agree with TRBD1. Germline V gene sequence: CDR1 SNHLY, CDR2 FYNNEI. J lost 3 bases, V lost 8 bases, and 6 bases had no gene match. CDR3 size: 13 residues. The CDR3 reads CASSRQGNYEQYF. The CDR3 DNA sequence: TGTGCCAGCTCGAGACAGGGGAACTACGAGCAGTACTTC.

The gene calls are TRBV28 and TRBJ2-6; TRBD1 matches at 9 bases. The germline gives CDR1 MDHEN, CDR2 SYDVKM. CDR3 size: 16 residues. Unmatched junction bases numbered 4, after V lost 7 bases and J lost 0 bases. DNA of the CDR3: TGTGCCAGCACCCGGGACAGGGACTCTGGGGCCAACGTCCTGACTTTC. It is translated as CASTRDRDSGANVLTF.

This clone was seen only once. The rearrangement links TRBV5-1 to TRBJ2-7; weak D call: TRBD2 (5 bases). Trimming took off 2 bases at V and 5 bases at J, with 17 bases between the two ends. CDR1 is SGHRS, CDR2 YFSETQ, per germline. This CDR3 is 15 amino acids long. This CDR3 reads CASSFDVAPGNEQYF. In DNA, the CDR3 is TGCGCCAGCAGCTTCGACGTAGCGCCCGGGAACGAGCAGTACTTC.